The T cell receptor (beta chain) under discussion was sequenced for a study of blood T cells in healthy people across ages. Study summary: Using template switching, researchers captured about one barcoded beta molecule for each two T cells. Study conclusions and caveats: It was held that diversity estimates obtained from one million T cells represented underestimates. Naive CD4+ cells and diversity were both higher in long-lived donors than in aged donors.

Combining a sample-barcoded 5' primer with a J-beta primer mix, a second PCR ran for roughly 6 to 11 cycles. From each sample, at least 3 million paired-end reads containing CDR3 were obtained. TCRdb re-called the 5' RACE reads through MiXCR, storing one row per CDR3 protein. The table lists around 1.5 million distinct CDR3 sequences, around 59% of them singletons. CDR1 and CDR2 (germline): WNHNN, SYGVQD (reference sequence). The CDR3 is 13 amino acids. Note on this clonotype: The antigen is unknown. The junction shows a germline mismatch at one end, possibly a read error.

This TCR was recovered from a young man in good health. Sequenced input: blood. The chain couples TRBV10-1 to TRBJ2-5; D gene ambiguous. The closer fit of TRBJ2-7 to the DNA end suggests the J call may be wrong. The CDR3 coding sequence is TGCGCCAGTAGTGCTGTCCTCCAGGACGAGCAGTACTTC. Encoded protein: CASSAVLQDEQYF.